The 2 T cell receptor beta chains below all came from one sample that was sequenced in a study of blood T cell repertoires in COVID-19. The repertoire was sequenced with immunoSEQ multiplex PCR; TCRdb's copy has only in-frame clones and lacks some. The repertoire holds some 400,000 clones, with about 90% as singletons. The specimen was PBMCs or T cells enriched from blood (not recorded which). These receptors all come from a woman between 25 and 40 years old who had recovered from COVID-19.

The rearrangement uses TRBV27 and TRBJ1-1; D is ambiguous. Trimming left V 0 bases short and J 4 bases short, with 12 bases between. CDR1 MNHEY and CDR2 SMNVEV come from the germline V gene (reference sequence). The CDR3 contains 15 residues. CDR3 region: CASSLSWSAGTEAFF. In DNA form, the CDR3 reads TGTGCCAGCAGTTTATCTTGGTCGGCGGGCACTGAAGCTTTCTTT.

The rearrangement joins TRBV6-5 to TRBJ1-3; TRBD1 matches at 7 bases. The V gene's germline CDR1 is MNHEY and CDR2 SVGAGI. This CDR3 is built from 15 residues. After removal of 5 bases from V and 0 bases from J, the junction contained 4 bases not matched to a gene. CDR3 in DNA: TGTGCCAGCAGTAGACAGGGCGCCTCTGGAAACACCATATATTTT. Translation: CASSRQGASGNTIYF.